This T cell receptor (beta chain) was found in a study of blood T cell repertoires in COVID-19. For the study at large: T cells, B-cell-depleted T cells, or PBMCs supplied cDNA or gDNA.

V was clipped by 6 bases and J by 5 bases; unmatched bases: 8. The germline V gene has CDR1 GTSNPN and CDR2 SVGIG (reference sequence). This CDR3 contains 13 residues. Cohort placement rested on clinical history that participants reported themselves. Data came from immunoSEQ multiplex PCR; TCRdb stores just in-frame clones and leaves some out. Of 180,000 or so clones in the sample, around 80% were seen once. The chain has TRBV30 and TRBJ2-5; 8 positions agree with TRBD1. The TCR sequence derives from a man aged 55 to 70 who had been exposed to COVID-19. The sample comprised PBMCs or T cells enriched from blood (not recorded which). The CDR3 region is CACSAGGRETQYF. The CDR3, as DNA: TGTGCCTGTTCGGCAGGGGGCCGGGAGACCCAGTACTTC.